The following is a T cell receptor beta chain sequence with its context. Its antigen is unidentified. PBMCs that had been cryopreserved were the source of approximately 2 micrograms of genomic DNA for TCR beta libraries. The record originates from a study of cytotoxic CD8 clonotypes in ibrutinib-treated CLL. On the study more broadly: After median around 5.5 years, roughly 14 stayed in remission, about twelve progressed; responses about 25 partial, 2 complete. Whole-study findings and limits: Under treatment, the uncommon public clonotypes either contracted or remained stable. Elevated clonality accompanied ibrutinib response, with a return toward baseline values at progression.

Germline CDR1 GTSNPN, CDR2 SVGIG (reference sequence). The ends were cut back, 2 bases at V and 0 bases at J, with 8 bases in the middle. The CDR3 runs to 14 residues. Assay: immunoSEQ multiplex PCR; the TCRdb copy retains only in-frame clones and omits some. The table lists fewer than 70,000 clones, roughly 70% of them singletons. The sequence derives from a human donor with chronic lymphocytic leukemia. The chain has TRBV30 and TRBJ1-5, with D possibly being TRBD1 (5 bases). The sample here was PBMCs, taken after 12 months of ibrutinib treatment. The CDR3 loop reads CAWSRTNSNQPQHF. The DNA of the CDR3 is TGTGCCTGGAGTAGGACAAATAGCAATCAGCCCCAGCATTTT.